This T cell receptor beta chain was recovered during a study of T-cell memory formation after mild COVID-19. On the study more broadly: The two donors had largely donor-specific TCR clusters. Notes on the study in general: Several responding clones turned up in pre-infection memory, indicating that cross-reactive memory may have taken part.

The ends were cut back, 0 bases at V and 4 bases at J, with 16 bases in the middle. The CDR3 sequence is 17 residues long. Germline V gene data show CDR1 as SGHNT and CDR2 as YYREEE (reference sequence). This clonotype was seen more than once but under ten times. Its target is not known. MiXCR was run by TCRdb on the 5' RACE reads, yielding one entry per CDR3 protein. The sample shows 340,000 or so distinct CDR3 sequences, approximately 13% of them seen only once. The receptor was isolated from a young man who had mild COVID-19 (a few samples of this study predate the infection). Cell type and time point are not known. The chain couples TRBV5-4 to TRBJ2-2, with no clear D. Sequenced: PBMCs or a T cell subset sorted from them (not recorded which). The DNA for the CDR3 is TGTGCCAGCAGCTTGGATGTCGGCAGGCTAGGCACCGGGGAGCTGTTTTTT. Translation gives CASSLDVGRLGTGELFF.